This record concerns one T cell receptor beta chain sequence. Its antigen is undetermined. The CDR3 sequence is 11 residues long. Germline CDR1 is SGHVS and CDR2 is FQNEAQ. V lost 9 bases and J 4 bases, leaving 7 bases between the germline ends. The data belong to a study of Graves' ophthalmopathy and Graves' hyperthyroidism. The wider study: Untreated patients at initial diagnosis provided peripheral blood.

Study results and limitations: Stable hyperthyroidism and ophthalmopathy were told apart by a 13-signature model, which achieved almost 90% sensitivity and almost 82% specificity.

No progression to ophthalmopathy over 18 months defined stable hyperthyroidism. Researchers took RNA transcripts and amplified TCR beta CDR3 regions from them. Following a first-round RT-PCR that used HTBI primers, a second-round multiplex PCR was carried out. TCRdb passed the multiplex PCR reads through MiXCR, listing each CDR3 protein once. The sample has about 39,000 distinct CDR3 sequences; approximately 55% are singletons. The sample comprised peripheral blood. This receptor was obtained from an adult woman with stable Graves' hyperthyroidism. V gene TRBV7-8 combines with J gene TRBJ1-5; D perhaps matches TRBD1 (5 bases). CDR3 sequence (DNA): TGTGCCAGGGGGCCTAATCAGCCCCAGCATTTT. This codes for CARGPNQPQHF.